The present entry profiles one TCR beta chain with its context. Its target is unknown. The sample belongs to a study of cytomegalovirus exposure and HLA in healthy donors. Findings and caveats of the study: No immune exposure information besides CMV serostatus was available.

With V trimmed by 4 bases and J by 3 bases, 3 bases remained unmatched. CDR1 and CDR2 (germline): SGHNT, YYREEE (reference sequence). The CDR3 length is 14 residues. Researchers ran the PCR with 60 Vbeta and 13 Jbeta primers. Method: immunoSEQ multiplex PCR; TCRdb's copy keeps in-frame clones and lacks some. The sample includes more than 95,000 clones, around 60% seen only once; the top ten take roughly 3%. The origin of this receptor is a man aged 55 to 70 in good health and CMV-seronegative. The chain is built from TRBV5-4 and TRBJ2-3, with TRBD1 identical over 9 bases. Sequenced input: PBMCs. CDR3 amino acids: CASSPDRGTDTQYF. CDR3 DNA sequence: TGTGCCAGCAGCCCGGACAGGGGAACAGATACGCAGTATTTT.